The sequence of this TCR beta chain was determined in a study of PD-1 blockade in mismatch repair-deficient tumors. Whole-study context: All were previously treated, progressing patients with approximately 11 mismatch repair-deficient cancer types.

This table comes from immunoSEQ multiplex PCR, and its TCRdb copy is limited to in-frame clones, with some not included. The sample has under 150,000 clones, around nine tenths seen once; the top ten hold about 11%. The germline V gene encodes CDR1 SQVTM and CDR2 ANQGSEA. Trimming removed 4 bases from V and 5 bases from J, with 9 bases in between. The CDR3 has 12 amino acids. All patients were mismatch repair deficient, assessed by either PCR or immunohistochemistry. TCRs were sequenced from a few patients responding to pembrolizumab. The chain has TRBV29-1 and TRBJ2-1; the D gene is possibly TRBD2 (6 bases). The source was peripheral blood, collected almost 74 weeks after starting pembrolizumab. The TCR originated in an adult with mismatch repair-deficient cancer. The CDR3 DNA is TGCAGCGTTGCTGGGACTCACAATGAGCAGTTCTTC. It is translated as CSVAGTHNEQFF.